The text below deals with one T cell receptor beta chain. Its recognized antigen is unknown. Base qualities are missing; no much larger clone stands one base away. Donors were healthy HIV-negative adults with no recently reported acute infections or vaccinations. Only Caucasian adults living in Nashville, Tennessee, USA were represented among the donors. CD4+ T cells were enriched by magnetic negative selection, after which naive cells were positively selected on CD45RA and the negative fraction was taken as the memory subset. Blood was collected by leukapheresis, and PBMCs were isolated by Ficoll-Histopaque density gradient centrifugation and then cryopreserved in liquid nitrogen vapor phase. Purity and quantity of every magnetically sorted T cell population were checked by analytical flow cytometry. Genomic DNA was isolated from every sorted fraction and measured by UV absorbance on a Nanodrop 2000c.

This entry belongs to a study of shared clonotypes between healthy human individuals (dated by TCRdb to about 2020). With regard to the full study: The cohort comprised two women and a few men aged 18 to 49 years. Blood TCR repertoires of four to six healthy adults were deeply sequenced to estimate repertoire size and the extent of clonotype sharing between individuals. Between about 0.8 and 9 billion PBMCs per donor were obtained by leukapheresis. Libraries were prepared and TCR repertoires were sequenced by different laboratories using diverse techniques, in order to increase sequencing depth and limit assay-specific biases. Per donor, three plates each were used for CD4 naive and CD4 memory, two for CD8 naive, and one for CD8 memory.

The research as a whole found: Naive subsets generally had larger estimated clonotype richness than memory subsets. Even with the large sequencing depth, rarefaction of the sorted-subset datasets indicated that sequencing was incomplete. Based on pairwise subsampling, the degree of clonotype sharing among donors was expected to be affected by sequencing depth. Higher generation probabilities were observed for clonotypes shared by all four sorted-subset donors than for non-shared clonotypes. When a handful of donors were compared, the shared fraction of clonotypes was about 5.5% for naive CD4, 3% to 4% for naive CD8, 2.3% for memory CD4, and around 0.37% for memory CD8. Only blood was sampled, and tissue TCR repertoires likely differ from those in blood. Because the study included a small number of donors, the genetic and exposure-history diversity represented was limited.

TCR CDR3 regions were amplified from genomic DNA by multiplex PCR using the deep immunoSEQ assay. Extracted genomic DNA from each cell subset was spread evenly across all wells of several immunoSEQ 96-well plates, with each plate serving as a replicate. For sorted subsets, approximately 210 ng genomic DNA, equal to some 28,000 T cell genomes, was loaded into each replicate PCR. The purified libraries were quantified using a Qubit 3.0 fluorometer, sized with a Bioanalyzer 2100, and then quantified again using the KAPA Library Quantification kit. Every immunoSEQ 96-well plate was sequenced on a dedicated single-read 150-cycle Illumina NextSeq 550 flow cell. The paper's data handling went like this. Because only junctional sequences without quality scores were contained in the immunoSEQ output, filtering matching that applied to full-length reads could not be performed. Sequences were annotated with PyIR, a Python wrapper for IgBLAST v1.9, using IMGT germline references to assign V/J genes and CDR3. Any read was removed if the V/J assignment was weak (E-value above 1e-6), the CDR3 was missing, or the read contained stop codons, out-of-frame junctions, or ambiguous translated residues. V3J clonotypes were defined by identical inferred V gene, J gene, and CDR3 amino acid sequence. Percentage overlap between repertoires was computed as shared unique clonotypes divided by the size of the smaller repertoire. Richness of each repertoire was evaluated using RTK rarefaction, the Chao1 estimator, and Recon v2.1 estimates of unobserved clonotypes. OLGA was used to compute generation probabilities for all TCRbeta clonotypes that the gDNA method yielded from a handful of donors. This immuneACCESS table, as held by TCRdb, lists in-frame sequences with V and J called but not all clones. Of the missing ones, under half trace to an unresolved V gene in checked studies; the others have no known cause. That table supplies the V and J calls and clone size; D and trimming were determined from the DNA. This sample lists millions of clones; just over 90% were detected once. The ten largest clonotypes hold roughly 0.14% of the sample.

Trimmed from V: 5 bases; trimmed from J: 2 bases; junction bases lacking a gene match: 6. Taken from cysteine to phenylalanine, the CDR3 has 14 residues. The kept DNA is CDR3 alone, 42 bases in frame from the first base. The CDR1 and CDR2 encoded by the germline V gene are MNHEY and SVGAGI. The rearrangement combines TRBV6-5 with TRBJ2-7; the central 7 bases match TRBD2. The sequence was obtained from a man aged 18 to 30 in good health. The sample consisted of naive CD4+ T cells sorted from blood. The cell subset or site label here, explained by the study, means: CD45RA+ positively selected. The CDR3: CASSPLGLAYEQYF. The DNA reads TGTGCCAGCAGTCCCCTCGGACTAGCCTACGAGCAGTACTTC.